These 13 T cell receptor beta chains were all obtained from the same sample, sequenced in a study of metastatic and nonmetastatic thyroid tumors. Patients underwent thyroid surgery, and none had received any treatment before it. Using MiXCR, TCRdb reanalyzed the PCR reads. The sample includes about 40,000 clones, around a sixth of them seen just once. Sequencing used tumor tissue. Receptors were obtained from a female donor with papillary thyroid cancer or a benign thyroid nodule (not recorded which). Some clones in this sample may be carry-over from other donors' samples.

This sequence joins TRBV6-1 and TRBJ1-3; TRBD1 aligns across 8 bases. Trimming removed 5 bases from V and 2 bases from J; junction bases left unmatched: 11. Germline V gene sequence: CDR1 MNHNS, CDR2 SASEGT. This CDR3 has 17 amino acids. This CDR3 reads CASSLRQGLSAGNTIYF. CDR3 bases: TGTGCCAGCAGTTTAAGACAGGGGCTTTCTGCTGGAAACACCATATATTTT.

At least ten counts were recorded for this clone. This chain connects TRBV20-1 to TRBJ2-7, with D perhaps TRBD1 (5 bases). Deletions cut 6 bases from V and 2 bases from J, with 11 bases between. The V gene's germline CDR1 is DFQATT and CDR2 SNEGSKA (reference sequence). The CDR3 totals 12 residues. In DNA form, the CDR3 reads TGCAGTGCCGGCGGCAGGGCCTACGAGCAGTACTTC. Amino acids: CSAGGRAYEQYF.

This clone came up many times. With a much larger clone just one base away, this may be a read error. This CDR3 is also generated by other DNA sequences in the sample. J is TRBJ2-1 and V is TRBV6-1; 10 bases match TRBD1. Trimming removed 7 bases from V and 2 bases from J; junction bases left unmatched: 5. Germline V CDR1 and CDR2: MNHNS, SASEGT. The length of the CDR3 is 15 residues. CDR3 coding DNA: TGTGCCAGCACTCCCGGGACAGGGGCCTACAATGAGCAGTTCTTC. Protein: CASTPGTGAYNEQFF.

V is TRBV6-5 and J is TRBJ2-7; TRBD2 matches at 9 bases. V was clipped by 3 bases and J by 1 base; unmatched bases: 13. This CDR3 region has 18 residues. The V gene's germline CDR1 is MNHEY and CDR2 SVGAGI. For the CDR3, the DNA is TGTGCCAGCAGTTATAACCTAGCGGGAACGCTACCTTCCTACGAGCAGTACGTC. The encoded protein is CASSYNLAGTLPSYEQYV.

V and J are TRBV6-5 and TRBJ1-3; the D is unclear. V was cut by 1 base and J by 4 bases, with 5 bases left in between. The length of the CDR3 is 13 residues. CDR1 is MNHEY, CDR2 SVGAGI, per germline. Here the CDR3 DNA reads TGTGCCAGCAGTTACTTTGCGGGAAACACCATATATTTT. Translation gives CASSYFAGNTIYF.

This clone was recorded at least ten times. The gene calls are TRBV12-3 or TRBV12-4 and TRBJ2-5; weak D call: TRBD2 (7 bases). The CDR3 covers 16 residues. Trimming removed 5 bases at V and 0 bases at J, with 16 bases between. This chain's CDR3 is CASSARTRGYQETQYF. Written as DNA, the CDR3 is TGTGCCAGCAGTGCCCGGACTAGGGGGTACCAAGAGACCCAGTACTTC.

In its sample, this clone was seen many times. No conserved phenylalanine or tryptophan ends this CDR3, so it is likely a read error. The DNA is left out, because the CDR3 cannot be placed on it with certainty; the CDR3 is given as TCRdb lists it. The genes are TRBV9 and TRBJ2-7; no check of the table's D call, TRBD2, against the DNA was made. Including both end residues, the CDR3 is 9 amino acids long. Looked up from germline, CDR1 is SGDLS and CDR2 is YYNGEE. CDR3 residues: CASSGLLAG.

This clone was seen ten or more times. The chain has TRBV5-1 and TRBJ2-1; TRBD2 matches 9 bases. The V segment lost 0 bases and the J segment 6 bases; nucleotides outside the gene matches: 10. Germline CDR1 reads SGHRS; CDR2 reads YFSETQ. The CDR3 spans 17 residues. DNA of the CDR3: TGCGCCAGCAGCTTGGGTCCCGCGGGAGGGGGAGGCAATGAGCAGTTCTTC. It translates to CASSLGPAGGGGNEQFF. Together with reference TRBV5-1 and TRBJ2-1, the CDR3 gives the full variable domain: KAGVTQTPRYLIKTRGQQVTLSCSPISGHRSVSWYQQTPGQGLQFLFEYFSETQRNKGNFPGRFSGRQFSNSRSEMNVSTLELGDSALYLCASSLGPAGGGGNEQFFGPGTRLTVL.

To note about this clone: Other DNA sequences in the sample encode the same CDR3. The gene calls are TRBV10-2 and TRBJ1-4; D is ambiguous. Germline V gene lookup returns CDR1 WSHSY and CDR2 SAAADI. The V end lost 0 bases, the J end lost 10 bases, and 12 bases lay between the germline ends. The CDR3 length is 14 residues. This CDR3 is CASSESTSGGKLFF. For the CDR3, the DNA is TGCGCCAGCAGTGAGTCTACTTCAGGAGGAAAACTGTTTTTT.

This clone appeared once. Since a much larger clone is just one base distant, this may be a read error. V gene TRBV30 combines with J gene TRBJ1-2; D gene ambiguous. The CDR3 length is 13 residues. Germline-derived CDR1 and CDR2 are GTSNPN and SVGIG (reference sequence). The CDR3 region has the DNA TGTGCCCGGAGTGTACTGGGGAACTATGGCTACACCTTC. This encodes CARSVLGNYGYTF.

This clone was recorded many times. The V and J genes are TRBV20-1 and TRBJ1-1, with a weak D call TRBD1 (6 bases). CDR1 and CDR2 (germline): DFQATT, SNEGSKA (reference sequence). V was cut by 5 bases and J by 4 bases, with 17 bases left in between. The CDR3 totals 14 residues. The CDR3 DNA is TGCAGTGCTCCCCTCCCGTGGACAGCCACTGAAGCTTTCTTT. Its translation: CSAPLPWTATEAFF.

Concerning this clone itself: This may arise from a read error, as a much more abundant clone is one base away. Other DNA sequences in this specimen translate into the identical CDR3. The CDR3 DNA follows: TGTGCCAGCAGCGTCCTCGGGGGAGACACTGAAGCTTTCTTT. This encodes CASSVLGGDTEAFF. The chain is built from TRBV3-1 and TRBJ1-1; D may be TRBD1 (5 bases). The CDR3 totals 14 residues. V was shortened by 5 bases and J by 3 bases, with 13 bases between the two germline ends. CDR1 is LGHDT and CDR2 is YNNKEL in the germline V gene (reference sequence).

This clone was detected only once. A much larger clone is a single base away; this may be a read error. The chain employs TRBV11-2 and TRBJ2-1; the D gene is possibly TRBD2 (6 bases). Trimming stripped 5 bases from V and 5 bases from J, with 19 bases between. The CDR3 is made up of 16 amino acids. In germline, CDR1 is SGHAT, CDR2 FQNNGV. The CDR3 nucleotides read TGTGCCAGCAGCCCCACCTCTAGCGTGCCGAACAATGAGCAGTTCTTC. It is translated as CASSPTSSVPNNEQFF. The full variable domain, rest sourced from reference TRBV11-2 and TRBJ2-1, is EAGVAQSPRYKIIEKRQSVAFWCNPISGHATLYWYQQILGQGPKLLIQFQNNGVVDDSQLPKDRFSAERLKGVDSTLKIQPAKLEDSAVYLCASSPTSSVPNNEQFFGPGTRLTVL.